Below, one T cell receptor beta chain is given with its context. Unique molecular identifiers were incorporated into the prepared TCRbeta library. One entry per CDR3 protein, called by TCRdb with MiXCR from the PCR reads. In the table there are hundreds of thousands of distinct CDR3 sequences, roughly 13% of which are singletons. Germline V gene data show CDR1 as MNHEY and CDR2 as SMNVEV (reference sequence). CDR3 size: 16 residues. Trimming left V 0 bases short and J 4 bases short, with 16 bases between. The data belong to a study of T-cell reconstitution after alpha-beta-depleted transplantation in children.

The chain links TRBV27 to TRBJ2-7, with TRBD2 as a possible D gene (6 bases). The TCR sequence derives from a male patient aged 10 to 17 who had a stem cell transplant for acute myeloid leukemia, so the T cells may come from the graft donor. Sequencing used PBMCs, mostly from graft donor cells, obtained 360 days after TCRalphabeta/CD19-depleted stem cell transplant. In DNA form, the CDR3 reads TGTGCCAGCAGTTTATCGGGTTTGGGACTGGGGTACGAGCAGTACTTC. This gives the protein CASSLSGLGLGYEQYF.